Listed below are T cell receptor beta chains from one sample, sequenced in a study of PD-L1 blockade in urothelial cancer. Some clones are missing from TCRdb's copy, which holds only in-frame ones; the method was immunoSEQ multiplex PCR. In the table there are some 79,000 clones, roughly 82% of which are singletons. Specimen: PBMCs, collected around atezolizumab (anti-PD-L1) treatment. Receptors were obtained from a man between 65 and 79 years old with urothelial cancer. CDR3s include the opening cysteine and the closing phenylalanine or tryptophan. D genes are given only for firm matches. A row's size may be missing; if present it is once, few, many or a size class.

>TRBV7-8|TRBJ2-3|NA|TRBD2
TGTGCCAGCAGCTCTCGGGGAGGGTGGGATACGCAGTATTTT
CASSSRGGWDTQYF
>TRBV6-4|TRBJ1-1|NA|NA
TGTGCCAGCAGTTCGCGAACAGGGACTGAAGCTTTCTTT
CASSSRTGTEAFF
>TRBV4-1|TRBJ2-3|NA|TRBD2
TGCGCCAGCAGCCAAGGATGGGGACTAGCGGGAGACGCAGATACGCAGTATTTT
CASSQGWGLAGDADTQYF
>TRBV19|TRBJ1-3|NA|TRBD1
TGTGCCAGTAGTACCTACTCCGGGACAGTTTCTGGAAACACCATATATTTT
CASSTYSGTVSGNTIYF
>TRBV5-8|TRBJ2-3|NA|TRBD2
TGTGCCAGCAACCTACTAGCGGGAGCGGGAGATACGCAGTATTTT
CASNLLAGAGDTQYF
>TRBV11-2|TRBJ2-5|NA|TRBD2
TGTGCCAGCAGCCTAGTAGACAGTACTAGCGGAGAGACCCAGTACTTC
CASSLVDSTSGETQYF
>TRBV25-1|TRBJ1-2|NA|NA
TGTGCCAGCAGTGGTTATGAGGGAGGAGGGGCGGGCTATGGCTACACCTTC
CASSGYEGGGAGYGYTF
>TRBV15|TRBJ2-5|NA|TRBD2
TGTGCCACCAGCAGAGATCTTACAAGCGGGGTACGGGAGACCCAGTACTTC
CATSRDLTSGVRETQYF
>TRBV23-1|TRBJ1-5|NA|NA
TGCGCCAGCAGTCTAATCAGCAATCAGCCCCAGCATTTT
CASSLISNQPQHF
>TRBV28|TRBJ2-2|NA|TRBD2
TGTGCCAGCAACCGGGGGGGGACCCGGAACGGGGAGCTGTTTTTT
CASNRGGTRNGELFF
>TRBV5-1|TRBJ2-3|NA|NA
TGCGCCAGCAGCCTAGGACTGGCGGGGTCGGCAGATACGCAGTATTTT
CASSLGLAGSADTQYF
>TRBV2|TRBJ1-6|few|NA
TGTGCCAGCAGTGCACGTCAGGGTGATTCACCCCTCCACTTT
CASSARQGDSPLHF
>TRBV7-6|TRBJ1-5|NA|NA
TGTGCCAGCAGCTTAGCAGGAGATCAGCCCCAGCATTTT
CASSLAGDQPQHF
>TRBV9|TRBJ1-2|NA|NA
TGTGCCAGCAGCGCACAAATTGGGGGGGCCTTTCATGGCTACACCTTC
CASSAQIGGAFHGYTF
>TRBV25-1|TRBJ1-4|NA|TRBD1
TGTGCCAGCAGTCCGGGACAGGGCGTGGGAGAAAAACTGTTTTTT
CASSPGQGVGEKLFF
>TRBV9|TRBJ2-3|NA|TRBD1
TGTGCCAGCAGCTTGGGACAGGGTGGAGATACGCAGTATTTT
CASSLGQGGDTQYF
>TRBV4-3|TRBJ2-7|many|NA
TGCGCCAGCAGCCAAACCAGGGAGGTAGGCGAGCAGTACTTC
CASSQTREVGEQYF
>TRBV4-1|TRBJ1-1|NA|NA
TGCGCCAGCAGCCAAGACTCCCCACCTGCGGGGAGGAACACTGAAGCTTTCTTT
CASSQDSPPAGRNTEAFF
>TRBV6-5|TRBJ1-5|NA|NA
TGTGCCAGCAGGGGACCAGGGGGCAATCAGCCCCAGCATTTT
CASRGPGGNQPQHF
>TRBV7-8|TRBJ1-5|NA|NA
TGTGCCAGCAGCTTAGCCCTGATGACGTCGGAGAATCAGCCCCAGCATTTT
CASSLALMTSENQPQHF
>TRBV7-2|TRBJ2-7|NA|NA
TGTGCCAGCAGCCCTAGCCTCTACGAGCAGTACTTC
CASSPSLYEQYF
>TRBV15|TRBJ2-7|NA|TRBD1
TGTGCCACCAGCGGGGGACAGGGGAAGGACGAGCAGTACTTC
CATSGGQGKDEQYF
>TRBV11-2|TRBJ2-7|NA|NA
TGTGCCAGCAGCTCAAGACAGGGAGGCGAGCAGTACTTC
CASSSRQGGEQYF
>TRBV7-2|TRBJ1-1|NA|NA
TGTGCCAGCAGCCTGAAGTGGGAGTTCCAAGCTTTCTTT
CASSLKWEFQAFF
>TRBV7-8|TRBJ2-7|NA|NA
TGTGCCAGCAGCCTAGCGAGGGACTCCTACGAGCAGTACTTC
CASSLARDSYEQYF
>TRBV11-3|TRBJ2-7|NA|TRBD1
TGTGCCAGCAGCCCCCGGGACAGGGGCTACGAGCAGTACTTC
CASSPRDRGYEQYF
>TRBV6-5|TRBJ2-7|NA|NA
TGTGCCAGCAGTTGGACAATTGGATCCGAGCAGTACTTC
CASSWTIGSEQYF
>TRBV2|TRBJ2-7|NA|TRBD2
TGTGCCAGCAGTGAGCAATCGCGGGGGACCTACGAGCAGTACTTC
CASSEQSRGTYEQYF
>TRBV9|TRBJ2-5|NA|NA
TGTGCCAGCAGCGTAGAGGCCCTCCAGAGGGAGACCCAGTACTTC
CASSVEALQRETQYF
>TRBV4-3|TRBJ2-5|NA|TRBD1
TGCGCCAGCAGCCACGGGGACAGGCCCGCAGGGGCCCAGTACTTC
CASSHGDRPAGAQYF
>TRBV6-6|TRBJ1-6|once|TRBD1
TGTGCCAGCAGTTGGGACAGGGGGTCTGATTCACCCCTCCACTTT
CASSWDRGSDSPLHF
>TRBV6-4|TRBJ1-6|NA|NA
TGTGCCAGCAGTGAAGAAGCTGGGGGGCCCCTCCACTTT
CASSEEAGGPLHF
>TRBV11-2|TRBJ1-2|few|NA
TGTGCCAGCAGCCCCCTGCGGGGGTCCGGGGGCTATGGCTACACCTTC
CASSPLRGSGGYGYTF
>TRBV7-2|TRBJ2-2|NA|TRBD2
TGTGCCAGCAGCTATGCTAGCGGGAGCGGTACCGGGGAGCTGTTTTTT
CASSYASGSGTGELFF
>TRBV5-1|TRBJ2-1|once|TRBD2
TGCGCCAGCAGCTTCTTAGCGGGAGGAACGTACAATGAGCAGTTCTTC
CASSFLAGGTYNEQFF
>TRBV7-2|TRBJ2-3|NA|NA
TGTGCCAGCAGCGTCCAGGGAGATACGCAGTATTTT
CASSVQGDTQYF
>TRBV10-3|TRBJ1-3|NA|TRBD1
TGTGCCATCAGTGGTGGGGAACAGGGGTCGTATGGCATCTCTGGAAACACCATATATTTT
CAISGGEQGSYGISGNTIYF
>TRBV4-3|TRBJ1-2|NA|NA
TGCGCCAGCAGCCAAGACCTTCGACAGTTGGCCTATGGCTACACCTTC
CASSQDLRQLAYGYTF
>TRBV5-6|TRBJ1-1|NA|NA
TGTGCCAGCAGCTTGGCTTCGGGGGGCCGGGCTGAAGCTTTCTTT
CASSLASGGRAEAFF
>TRBV10-3|TRBJ2-7|NA|NA
TGTGCCATCAGTGTGGGCAGGGAGGACGAGCAGTACTTC
CAISVGREDEQYF
>TRBV4-3|TRBJ2-1|NA|TRBD2
TGCGCCAGCAGCCAAGGGTATGAACTAGCGAGCTCCTACAATGAGCAGTTCTTC
CASSQGYELASSYNEQFF
>TRBV18|TRBJ1-5|few|NA
TGTGCCAGCTCCGTGAGTATAGCGGATAGCAATCAGCCCCAGCATTTT
CASSVSIADSNQPQHF
>TRBV25-1|TRBJ2-1|once|NA
TGTGCCAGCAGTCCATACGGCTACAATGAGCAGTTCTTC
CASSPYGYNEQFF
>TRBV12-5|TRBJ1-1|NA|NA
TGTGCTAGTGCCCCCGACAGTGGCACTGAAGCTTTCTTT
CASAPDSGTEAFF
>TRBV6-1|TRBJ1-5|NA|NA
TGTGCCAGCAGCGGACAGCACAATCAGCCCCAGCATTTT
CASSGQHNQPQHF
>TRBV27|TRBJ2-1|few|TRBD2
TGTGCCAGCAGTTCCTCTAGCGGGGGGTACAATGAGCAGTTCTTC
CASSSSSGGYNEQFF
>TRBV5-4|TRBJ2-3|few|NA
TGTGCCAGCAGCTTGTATGCACTAGCCCTCACAGATACGCAGTATTTT
CASSLYALALTDTQYF
>TRBV18|TRBJ2-7|once|NA
TGTGCCAGCTCACCTCAGGGGCACGAGCAGTACTTC
CASSPQGHEQYF